The subject of this entry is one T cell receptor (beta chain). RNA transcripts provided the source from which TCR beta CDR3 regions were amplified. RT-PCR in the first round (using the HTBI primer set) targeted the TCR CDR3. TCRdb redid the calling of the multiplex PCR reads with MiXCR, one entry per CDR3 protein. The sample has more than 250,000 distinct CDR3 sequences, 13% to 15% seen once. The data were taken from a study of T cells in Graves' hyperthyroidism and ophthalmopathy. Trimming stripped 3 bases from V and 5 bases from J, with 11 bases between. CDR3 length: 14 amino acids. CDR1 and CDR2 (germline): ENHRY, SYGVKD.

The specimen was blood. The receptor was isolated from a woman aged 50 to 65 with Graves' hyperthyroidism that later progressed to Graves' ophthalmopathy. The V and J genes are TRBV10-3 and TRBJ1-5; D gene ambiguous. CDR3 coding DNA: TGTGCCATCAGTGATTCGGCAGGTCATCAGCCCCAGCATTTT. It codes for CAISDSAGHQPQHF.